This entry concerns a single T cell receptor beta chain. The antigen is unknown. The data derive from a study of human thymus T cells. Overall study results and limits: Related studies found that unrelated individuals share highly overlapping thymic repertoires. Thymic and blood repertoires appeared to show biased V and J gene usage.

Surgeons resected thymus tissue during corrective heart surgery. Donors were healthy Finnish babies undergoing corrective operations for congenital heart defects. The germline CDR1 and CDR2 sequences are SGDLS and YYNGEE. The V and J ends lost 0 bases and 6 bases, in that order; junction bases with no gene match: 9. The CDR3 spans 16 residues. Using immunoSEQ multiplex PCR, the repertoire was profiled, and TCRdb retains in-frame clones only, with some absent. Among about 78,000 clones listed, roughly 96% were seen once. This receptor was taken from a boy younger than two with a congenital heart defect but otherwise immunologically healthy. The sample consisted of thymus tissue. The chain is built from TRBV9 and TRBJ1-2; 9 bases map to TRBD1. CDR3 sequence reads: CASSVEGQGLRDGYTF. The CDR3 coding sequence is TGTGCCAGCAGCGTAGAGGGACAGGGCCTTCGAGATGGCTACACCTTC.